The clone carrying this TCR beta chain is a singleton in its sample. Looked up from germline, CDR1 is MNHEY and CDR2 is SVGAGI. V was shortened by 4 bases and J by 6 bases, with 12 bases between the two germline ends. This CDR3 region has 14 residues. Generated by immunoSEQ multiplex PCR, the TCRdb table keeps only in-frame clones and is missing some. Found here are over 150,000 clones, over 90% of them singletons; the top ten hold approximately 1%. This sample was included in a study of control samples from healthy donors and cancer patients. The receptor was derived from a woman younger than 45 in good health. The chain is built from TRBV6-5 and TRBJ1-4, with D perhaps TRBD1 (5 bases). Sequencing was performed on blood. The CDR3 DNA reads TGTGCCAGCAGTTCAGGGAAAACATATGAAAAACTGTTTTTT. Translated, it gives CASSSGKTYEKLFF.